This T cell receptor (beta chain) derives from a study of T cell responses to AZD1222 COVID-19 vaccine. Germline CDR1 is SGHNT and CDR2 is YENEEA. CDR3 length: 13 amino acids. Trimming pared 1 base from V and 9 bases from J, leaving 10 bases between. Method: immunoSEQ multiplex PCR; TCRdb's copy keeps in-frame clones and lacks some. The data contain just under 150,000 clones, approximately 89% of them singletons. Sequencing was performed on peripheral blood, taken 28 days after the second AZD1222 dose. The sequence derives from an adult who received the AZD1222 COVID-19 vaccine. V gene TRBV11-3 combines with J gene TRBJ2-1; the D is unclear. The CDR3 DNA sequence: TGTGCCAGCAGCTTAGGTCCCCTTGTTGAGCAGTTCTTC. Translated: CASSLGPLVEQFF.